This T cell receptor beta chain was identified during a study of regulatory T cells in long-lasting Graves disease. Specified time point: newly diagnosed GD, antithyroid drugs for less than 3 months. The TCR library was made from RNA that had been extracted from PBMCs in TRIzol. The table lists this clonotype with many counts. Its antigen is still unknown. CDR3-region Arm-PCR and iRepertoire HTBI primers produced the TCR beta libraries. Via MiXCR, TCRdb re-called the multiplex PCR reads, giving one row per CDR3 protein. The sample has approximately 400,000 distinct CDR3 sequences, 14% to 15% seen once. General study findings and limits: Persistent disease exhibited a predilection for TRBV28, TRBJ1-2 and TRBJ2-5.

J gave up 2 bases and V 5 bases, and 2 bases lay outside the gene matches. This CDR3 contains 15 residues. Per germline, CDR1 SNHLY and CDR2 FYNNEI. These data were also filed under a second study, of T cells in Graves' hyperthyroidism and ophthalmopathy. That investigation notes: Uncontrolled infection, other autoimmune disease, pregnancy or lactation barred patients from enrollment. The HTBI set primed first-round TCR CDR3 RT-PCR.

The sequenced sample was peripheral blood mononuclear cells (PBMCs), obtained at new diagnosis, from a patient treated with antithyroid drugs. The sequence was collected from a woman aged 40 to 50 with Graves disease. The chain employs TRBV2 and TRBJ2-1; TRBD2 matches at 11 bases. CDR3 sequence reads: CASSLTSGAYNEQFF. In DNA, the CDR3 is TGTGCCAGCAGTCTGACTAGCGGGGCCTACAATGAGCAGTTCTTC. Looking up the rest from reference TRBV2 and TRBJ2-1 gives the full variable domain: EPEVTQTPSHQVTQMGQEVILRCVPISNHLYFYWYRQILGQKVEFLVSFYNNEISEKSEIFDDQFSVERPDGSNFTLKIRSTKLEDSAMYFCASSLTSGAYNEQFFGPGTRLTVL.